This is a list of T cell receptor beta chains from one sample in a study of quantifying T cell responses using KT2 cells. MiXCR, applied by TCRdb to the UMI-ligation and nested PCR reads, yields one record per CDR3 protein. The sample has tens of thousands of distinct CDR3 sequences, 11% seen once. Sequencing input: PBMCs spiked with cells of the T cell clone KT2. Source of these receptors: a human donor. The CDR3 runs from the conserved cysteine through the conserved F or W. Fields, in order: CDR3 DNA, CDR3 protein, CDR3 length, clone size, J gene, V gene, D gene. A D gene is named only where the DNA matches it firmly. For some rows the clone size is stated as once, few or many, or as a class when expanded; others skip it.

CDR3 DNA: TGTGCCAGCAGCGCTCACCCCAGGGGTTCCTACAATGAGCAGTTCTTC; CDR3 protein: CASSAHPRGSYNEQFF; CDR3 length: 16; clone size: -; J gene: TRBJ2-1; V gene: TRBV9; D gene: -
CDR3 DNA: TGTGCCAGCAGCTTAGATGGGGGGCCCCAGCATTTT; CDR3 protein: CASSLDGGPQHF; CDR3 length: 12; clone size: few; J gene: TRBJ1-5; V gene: TRBV7-8; D gene: -
CDR3 DNA: TGTGCCAGCAGCCCTAGGCGGGAGATTGGGAGGGGAGAGAACACTGAAGCTTTCTTT; CDR3 protein: CASSPRREIGRGENTEAFF; CDR3 length: 19; clone size: many; J gene: TRBJ1-1; V gene: TRBV7-9; D gene: -
CDR3 DNA: TGTGCCAGCAGTCCAAGCCCTTATGGCTACACCTTC; CDR3 protein: CASSPSPYGYTF; CDR3 length: 12; clone size: few; J gene: TRBJ1-2; V gene: TRBV12-3/TRBV12-4; D gene: -
CDR3 DNA: TGTGCCAGCAGCTCCGCAGGCTGGAATGAGCAGTTCTTC; CDR3 protein: CASSSAGWNEQFF; CDR3 length: 13; clone size: few; J gene: TRBJ2-1; V gene: TRBV7-9; D gene: -
CDR3 DNA: TGTGCCAGCAAGGGGTACAGGGGATATGGCTACACCTTC; CDR3 protein: CASKGYRGYGYTF; CDR3 length: 13; clone size: -; J gene: TRBJ1-2; V gene: TRBV6-5; D gene: TRBD1
CDR3 DNA: TGTGCCAGCAGCTTCGACAGCGGGCCTGGGCAAGAGCAGTTCTTC; CDR3 protein: CASSFDSGPGQEQFF; CDR3 length: 15; clone size: few; J gene: TRBJ2-1; V gene: TRBV7-2; D gene: -
CDR3 DNA: TGTGCCAGCAGCAGGGGGAATAAGGCTTTCTTT; CDR3 protein: CASSRGNKAFF; CDR3 length: 11; clone size: few; J gene: TRBJ1-1; V gene: TRBV6-5; D gene: TRBD1
CDR3 DNA: TGCGCCAGCAGCTGGAGGGGTGAGAGCACTGAAGCTTTCTTT; CDR3 protein: CASSWRGESTEAFF; CDR3 length: 14; clone size: -; J gene: TRBJ1-1; V gene: TRBV5-1; D gene: -
CDR3 DNA: TGTGCCAGCAGCGTATGGGACGACGGAACCGGGGAGCTGTTTTTT; CDR3 protein: CASSVWDDGTGELFF; CDR3 length: 15; clone size: -; J gene: TRBJ2-2; V gene: TRBV9; D gene: -
CDR3 DNA: TGCGCCAGCAGCTTCGGAGACACCGGGGAGCTGTTTTTT; CDR3 protein: CASSFGDTGELFF; CDR3 length: 13; clone size: -; J gene: TRBJ2-2; V gene: TRBV5-1; D gene: -
CDR3 DNA: TGTGCCAGCAGCGTAGGAGCTAGCGGGAGGGGACAAAACTACAATGAGCAGTTCTTC; CDR3 protein: CASSVGASGRGQNYNEQFF; CDR3 length: 19; clone size: -; J gene: TRBJ2-1; V gene: TRBV9; D gene: TRBD2
CDR3 DNA: TGCGCCAGCAGTGAGGCTAGCGGGGTAGATACGCAGTATTTT; CDR3 protein: CASSEASGVDTQYF; CDR3 length: 14; clone size: many; J gene: TRBJ2-3; V gene: TRBV10-1; D gene: TRBD2
CDR3 DNA: TGCAGTGCTAGAGATAGTTCGGGACTAGTGGATGAAAAACTGTTTTTT; CDR3 protein: CSARDSSGLVDEKLFF; CDR3 length: 16; clone size: -; J gene: TRBJ1-4; V gene: TRBV20-1; D gene: -
CDR3 DNA: TGTGCCAGCAGGCTACAGGGTACCTATGGCTACACCTTC; CDR3 protein: CASRLQGTYGYTF; CDR3 length: 13; clone size: -; J gene: TRBJ1-2; V gene: TRBV6-1; D gene: -
CDR3 DNA: TGCAGTGCTAGAGATATCCAGCGGGAAAGCAATGAGCAGTTCTTC; CDR3 protein: CSARDIQRESNEQFF; CDR3 length: 15; clone size: many; J gene: TRBJ2-1; V gene: TRBV20-1; D gene: TRBD2
CDR3 DNA: TGCGCCAGCAGCCAAGAGACAGGGGGCTACAATGAGCAGTTCTTC; CDR3 protein: CASSQETGGYNEQFF; CDR3 length: 15; clone size: many; J gene: TRBJ2-1; V gene: TRBV4-3; D gene: TRBD1
CDR3 DNA: TGTGCCAGCAGCTTGACAGGATCCAATGAGCAGTTCTTC; CDR3 protein: CASSLTGSNEQFF; CDR3 length: 13; clone size: few; J gene: TRBJ2-1; V gene: TRBV13; D gene: -
CDR3 DNA: TGTGCCATCAGTGCTTCAGGTGGGGGGCTGGGCGATGAGCAGTTCTTC; CDR3 protein: CAISASGGGLGDEQFF; CDR3 length: 16; clone size: many; J gene: TRBJ2-1; V gene: TRBV10-3; D gene: -
CDR3 DNA: TGTGCCAGCAGCCCTGACGGGAACAATCAGCCCCAGCATTTT; CDR3 protein: CASSPDGNNQPQHF; CDR3 length: 14; clone size: -; J gene: TRBJ1-5; V gene: TRBV2; D gene: -
CDR3 DNA: TGTGCCAGCAGTCTCGGATATGGCTACACCTTC; CDR3 protein: CASSLGYGYTF; CDR3 length: 11; clone size: -; J gene: TRBJ1-2; V gene: TRBV12-3/TRBV12-4; D gene: -
CDR3 DNA: TGTGCCAGCAGAGAAAATACAGGGGGGGCAGATACGCAGTATTTT; CDR3 protein: CASRENTGGADTQYF; CDR3 length: 15; clone size: few; J gene: TRBJ2-3; V gene: TRBV12-3/TRBV12-4; D gene: -
CDR3 DNA: TGCAGTGCTAGAGAAGAGGCGCGTGAGAGCGGGGAGCTGTTTTTT; CDR3 protein: CSAREEARESGELFF; CDR3 length: 15; clone size: many; J gene: TRBJ2-2; V gene: TRBV20-1; D gene: -
CDR3 DNA: TGTGCCAGCACGGGACAGGGGTACGAGCAGTACTTC; CDR3 protein: CASTGQGYEQYF; CDR3 length: 12; clone size: -; J gene: TRBJ2-7; V gene: TRBV2; D gene: TRBD1
CDR3 DNA: TGTGCCAGCAGCCAAGGGGAGGGGGCATCGGAGGGAGCCATATATTTT; CDR3 protein: CASSQGEGASEGAIYF; CDR3 length: 16; clone size: many; J gene: TRBJ1-3; V gene: TRBV4-2; D gene: TRBD1
CDR3 DNA: TGTGCCAGCAGCTTAGCGGACAGGCCGACCTACGAGCAGTACTTC; CDR3 protein: CASSLADRPTYEQYF; CDR3 length: 15; clone size: many; J gene: TRBJ2-7; V gene: TRBV11-2; D gene: TRBD1
CDR3 DNA: TGTGCCAGCAGCCCTCCGACAGGGGGGTTCCAAGATACGCAGTATTTT; CDR3 protein: CASSPPTGGFQDTQYF; CDR3 length: 16; clone size: -; J gene: TRBJ2-3; V gene: TRBV9; D gene: TRBD1
CDR3 DNA: TGTGCCAGCAGTTTGAGGGCTAACTATGGCTACACCTTC; CDR3 protein: CASSLRANYGYTF; CDR3 length: 13; clone size: few; J gene: TRBJ1-2; V gene: TRBV12-3/TRBV12-4; D gene: -
CDR3 DNA: TGTGCCAGCAGACGAGATCCGGGACAGGGAAATGAAAAACTGTTTTTT; CDR3 protein: CASRRDPGQGNEKLFF; CDR3 length: 16; clone size: -; J gene: TRBJ1-4; V gene: TRBV27; D gene: TRBD1
CDR3 DNA: TGTGCCAGCAGCCCAGGCCGCAGGGATCACGCTGAAGCTTTCTTT; CDR3 protein: CASSPGRRDHAEAFF; CDR3 length: 15; clone size: -; J gene: TRBJ1-1; V gene: TRBV7-3; D gene: -
CDR3 DNA: TGCGCCAGCAGCTTGGGTACTAGCGGGGGCTGGTACCAAGAGACCCAGTACTTC; CDR3 protein: CASSLGTSGGWYQETQYF; CDR3 length: 18; clone size: few; J gene: TRBJ2-5; V gene: TRBV5-1; D gene: TRBD2
CDR3 DNA: TGTGCCAGCAGCCTCGGGACTAGCGGGACCAAAGAGACCCAGTACTTC; CDR3 protein: CASSLGTSGTKETQYF; CDR3 length: 16; clone size: -; J gene: TRBJ2-5; V gene: TRBV7-6; D gene: TRBD2
CDR3 DNA: TGTGCCAGCAGCCCCGCGGCCGCCACTGGGGAAAAACTGTTTTTT; CDR3 protein: CASSPAAATGEKLFF; CDR3 length: 15; clone size: -; J gene: TRBJ1-4; V gene: TRBV7-2; D gene: -
CDR3 DNA: TGTGCCAGCTCACGAGACGGACTCTACGAGCAGTACTTC; CDR3 protein: CASSRDGLYEQYF; CDR3 length: 13; clone size: many; J gene: TRBJ2-7; V gene: TRBV18; D gene: -
CDR3 DNA: TGCGCCAGCAGCCAAGATGGCGACAGCTCTGGGGCCAACGTCCTGACTTTC; CDR3 protein: CASSQDGDSSGANVLTF; CDR3 length: 17; clone size: many; J gene: TRBJ2-6; V gene: TRBV4-3; D gene: -
CDR3 DNA: TGTGCTAGTCAACACGAGCAGTACTTC; CDR3 protein: CASQHEQYF; CDR3 length: 9; clone size: many; J gene: TRBJ2-7; V gene: TRBV12-5; D gene: -
CDR3 DNA: TGTGCCAGCAGCCAAGATCGACTAGGCACCAAGTATTTT; CDR3 protein: CASSQDRLGTKYF; CDR3 length: 13; clone size: many; J gene: TRBJ2-3; V gene: TRBV4-2; D gene: -
CDR3 DNA: TGCGCCAGCAGCGTGGACAGGGGGCCTGAAGCTTTCTTT; CDR3 protein: CASSVDRGPEAFF; CDR3 length: 13; clone size: -; J gene: TRBJ1-1; V gene: TRBV5-1; D gene: TRBD1
CDR3 DNA: TGTGCCAGCAGCTTATCAGGGGACGGGACAGATACGCAGTATTTT; CDR3 protein: CASSLSGDGTDTQYF; CDR3 length: 15; clone size: -; J gene: TRBJ2-3; V gene: TRBV7-8; D gene: -
CDR3 DNA: TGTGCCAGCAGCTTAGGAGCCGGGACGCGGGGCACAGATACGCAGTATTTT; CDR3 protein: CASSLGAGTRGTDTQYF; CDR3 length: 17; clone size: many; J gene: TRBJ2-3; V gene: TRBV7-2; D gene: -
CDR3 DNA: TGTGCCACGGGACAGGGATCCTATGGCTACACCTTC; CDR3 protein: CATGQGSYGYTF; CDR3 length: 12; clone size: -; J gene: TRBJ1-2; V gene: TRBV19; D gene: TRBD1
CDR3 DNA: TGTGCCAGCACCCTCATCAGGGGAAATGGTGGCTACACCTTC; CDR3 protein: CASTLIRGNGGYTF; CDR3 length: 14; clone size: few; J gene: TRBJ1-2; V gene: TRBV7-9; D gene: -
CDR3 DNA: TGTGCCACCAGTGAGACAGGGAGTGGGACAGATACGCAGTATTTT; CDR3 protein: CATSETGSGTDTQYF; CDR3 length: 15; clone size: few; J gene: TRBJ2-3; V gene: TRBV24-1; D gene: TRBD1